Listed below are T cell receptor beta chains from one sample, sequenced in a study of vaccination and CD4 T cells after COVID-19. TCRdb reprocessed the PCR reads with MiXCR, giving one entry per CDR3 protein. Of around 26,000 distinct CDR3 sequences in the sample, less than 45% were seen once. These TCRs' antigens remain unknown. The material sequenced was CD4+ T cells from blood, cultured in vitro, taken about 7 months after SARS-CoV-2 vaccination. These receptors were obtained from a human donor who had recovered from COVID-19. Each CDR3 is given with its conserved first and last residue. Each record gives: V gene, D gene, J gene, clone size, CDR3 protein, CDR3 DNA. D genes are given only for firm matches. Clone sizes are given selectively: once, few, many, or a class where the clone is expanded.

v_gene: TRBV7-2; d_gene: TRBD1; j_gene: TRBJ2-5; abundance: -; CDR3aa: CASSLSRGQETQYF; CDR3nt: TGTGCCAGCAGCTTGAGCAGGGGGCAAGAGACCCAGTACTTC
v_gene: TRBV7-9; d_gene: -; j_gene: TRBJ2-7; abundance: -; CDR3aa: CASSHRSRSYEQYF; CDR3nt: TGTGCCAGCAGCCACAGATCCCGCTCCTACGAGCAGTACTTC
v_gene: TRBV20-1; d_gene: -; j_gene: TRBJ2-5; abundance: few; CDR3aa: CSARAEFGYQETQYF; CDR3nt: TGCAGTGCTCGGGCGGAGTTTGGGTACCAAGAGACCCAGTACTTC
v_gene: TRBV15; d_gene: -; j_gene: TRBJ1-2; abundance: -; CDR3aa: CATSIGGNYGYTF; CDR3nt: TGTGCCACCAGCATTGGAGGGAACTATGGCTACACCTTC
v_gene: TRBV6-5; d_gene: -; j_gene: TRBJ1-1; abundance: once; CDR3aa: CASSYSGRINTEAFF; CDR3nt: TGTGCCAGCAGTTACTCCGGACGGATCAACACTGAAGCTTTCTTT
v_gene: TRBV6-1; d_gene: TRBD2; j_gene: TRBJ2-7; abundance: -; CDR3aa: CASSEAPEGGSYEQYF; CDR3nt: TGTGCCAGCAGTGAAGCGCCAGAGGGAGGGTCCTACGAGCAGTACTTC
v_gene: TRBV7-2; d_gene: -; j_gene: TRBJ2-7; abundance: -; CDR3aa: CASSPYGHSYEQYF; CDR3nt: TGTGCCAGCAGCCCCTATGGACATTCGTACGAGCAGTACTTC
v_gene: TRBV6-5; d_gene: -; j_gene: TRBJ2-7; abundance: -; CDR3aa: CASSYAGRTYEQYF; CDR3nt: TGTGCCAGCAGTTACGCTGGACGGACCTACGAGCAGTACTTC
v_gene: TRBV20-1; d_gene: -; j_gene: TRBJ2-1; abundance: -; CDR3aa: CSAAGSAYYNEQFF; CDR3nt: TGCAGTGCGGCCGGCAGCGCCTACTACAATGAGCAGTTCTTC
v_gene: TRBV7-3; d_gene: -; j_gene: TRBJ2-2; abundance: -; CDR3aa: CASSRRETGELFF; CDR3nt: TGTGCCAGCAGCCGCCGGGAGACCGGGGAGCTGTTTTTT
v_gene: TRBV6-1; d_gene: -; j_gene: TRBJ2-7; abundance: -; CDR3aa: CASSETLFYEQYF; CDR3nt: TGTGCCAGCAGTGAAACGTTGTTCTACGAGCAGTACTTC
v_gene: TRBV20-1; d_gene: -; j_gene: TRBJ2-1; abundance: few; CDR3aa: CSARARLSTTHNEQFF; CDR3nt: TGCAGTGCTAGAGCACGACTATCGACTACCCACAATGAGCAGTTCTTC
v_gene: TRBV7-9; d_gene: TRBD2; j_gene: TRBJ2-7; abundance: -; CDR3aa: CASSLVLAGIYEQYF; CDR3nt: TGTGCCAGCAGCTTAGTACTAGCGGGAATCTACGAGCAGTACTTC
v_gene: TRBV29-1; d_gene: -; j_gene: TRBJ1-5; abundance: -; CDR3aa: CSVANRSQPQHF; CDR3nt: TGCAGCGTTGCCAATAGAAGTCAGCCCCAGCATTTT
v_gene: TRBV10-1; d_gene: TRBD2; j_gene: TRBJ2-7; abundance: few; CDR3aa: CASSEGLAGFYEQYF; CDR3nt: TGCGCCAGCAGTGAAGGTCTAGCGGGATTCTACGAGCAGTACTTC
v_gene: TRBV20-1; d_gene: TRBD2; j_gene: TRBJ2-7; abundance: -; CDR3aa: CSARLAGQTYEQYF; CDR3nt: TGCAGTGCTAGACTAGCGGGACAAACCTACGAGCAGTACTTC
v_gene: TRBV4-1; d_gene: -; j_gene: TRBJ1-3; abundance: -; CDR3aa: CASSLGTASGNTIYF; CDR3nt: TGCGCCAGCAGCCTTGGGACGGCCTCTGGAAACACCATATATTTT
v_gene: TRBV6-2/TRBV6-3; d_gene: -; j_gene: TRBJ1-5; abundance: -; CDR3aa: CASRLGGNQPQHF; CDR3nt: TGTGCCAGCAGACTGGGGGGCAATCAGCCCCAGCATTTT
v_gene: TRBV19; d_gene: TRBD2; j_gene: TRBJ2-1; abundance: few; CDR3aa: CASTDSGTGGNEQFF; CDR3nt: TGTGCCAGTACCGATAGCGGGACCGGGGGGAATGAGCAGTTCTTC
v_gene: TRBV20-1; d_gene: -; j_gene: TRBJ2-1; abundance: few; CDR3aa: CSARDLRQGFYNEQFF; CDR3nt: TGCAGTGCTAGAGATCTTCGGCAGGGGTTCTACAATGAGCAGTTCTTC
v_gene: TRBV18; d_gene: TRBD1; j_gene: TRBJ2-1; abundance: -; CDR3aa: CASSPGQGNYNEQFF; CDR3nt: TGTGCCAGCTCACCGGGACAGGGGAACTACAATGAGCAGTTCTTC
v_gene: TRBV15; d_gene: TRBD2; j_gene: TRBJ2-1; abundance: few; CDR3aa: CATSPQREYNEQFF; CDR3nt: TGTGCCACCAGCCCCCAGCGGGAGTACAATGAGCAGTTCTTC
v_gene: TRBV20-1; d_gene: -; j_gene: TRBJ2-3; abundance: few; CDR3aa: CSARDPSFSADTQYF; CDR3nt: TGCAGTGCTAGAGATCCCTCATTTTCCGCAGATACGCAGTATTTT
v_gene: TRBV28; d_gene: TRBD2; j_gene: TRBJ2-2; abundance: -; CDR3aa: CATTAQLAGRTGELFF; CDR3nt: TGTGCCACCACCGCCCAACTAGCGGGAAGGACCGGGGAGCTGTTTTTT
v_gene: TRBV29-1; d_gene: TRBD1; j_gene: TRBJ2-1; abundance: -; CDR3aa: CSSGGTGGHNEQFF; CDR3nt: TGCAGCTCGGGGGGGACAGGGGGTCACAATGAGCAGTTCTTC
v_gene: TRBV12-3/TRBV12-4; d_gene: -; j_gene: TRBJ2-7; abundance: -; CDR3aa: CASSLRRGNEQYF; CDR3nt: TGTGCCAGCAGTTTACGCAGGGGCAACGAGCAGTACTTC
v_gene: TRBV18; d_gene: -; j_gene: TRBJ2-7; abundance: -; CDR3aa: CASSPGRPGEYEQYF; CDR3nt: TGTGCCAGCTCACCGGGGCGACCCGGTGAATACGAGCAGTACTTC
v_gene: TRBV20-1; d_gene: TRBD2; j_gene: TRBJ2-4; abundance: -; CDR3aa: CSARLAGGRNIQYF; CDR3nt: TGCAGTGCACGACTAGCGGGGGGTCGAAACATTCAGTACTTC
v_gene: TRBV20-1; d_gene: TRBD2; j_gene: TRBJ2-7; abundance: -; CDR3aa: CRDYARGEREAYEQYF; CDR3nt: TGCAGAGACTACGCCCGGGGAGAGCGGGAGGCCTACGAGCAGTACTTC
v_gene: TRBV6-4; d_gene: TRBD1; j_gene: TRBJ1-1; abundance: -; CDR3aa: CASSLIRGMGTEAFF; CDR3nt: TGTGCCAGCAGCTTAATCAGGGGGATGGGGACTGAAGCTTTCTTT
v_gene: TRBV19; d_gene: -; j_gene: TRBJ2-5; abundance: few; CDR3aa: CASSSQGGRETQYF; CDR3nt: TGTGCCAGTAGTAGCCAGGGGGGCCGGGAGACCCAGTACTTC
v_gene: TRBV20-1; d_gene: TRBD2; j_gene: TRBJ2-3; abundance: -; CDR3aa: CSARDRLAGVQDTQYF; CDR3nt: TGCAGTGCTAGAGACCGACTAGCGGGAGTACAAGATACGCAGTATTTT
v_gene: TRBV28; d_gene: -; j_gene: TRBJ1-5; abundance: -; CDR3aa: CASSSIIRQGRGGNQPQHF; CDR3nt: TGTGCCAGCAGTTCCATCATCCGTCAGGGGAGGGGTGGCAATCAGCCCCAGCATTTT
v_gene: TRBV7-9; d_gene: -; j_gene: TRBJ2-5; abundance: -; CDR3aa: CAGGGREETQYF; CDR3nt: TGTGCCGGGGGGGGCAGGGAAGAGACCCAGTACTTC
v_gene: TRBV20-1; d_gene: -; j_gene: TRBJ2-1; abundance: few; CDR3aa: CSARDSGPRSYNEQFF; CDR3nt: TGCAGTGCTAGAGATTCAGGGCCCCGCTCCTACAATGAGCAGTTCTTC
v_gene: TRBV20-1; d_gene: -; j_gene: TRBJ2-7; abundance: -; CDR3aa: CSASGRGYEQYF; CDR3nt: TGCAGTGCTAGCGGCCGAGGCTACGAGCAGTACTTC
v_gene: TRBV4-1; d_gene: -; j_gene: TRBJ2-5; abundance: -; CDR3aa: CASSRLVSETQYF; CDR3nt: TGCGCCAGCAGCCGACTAGTCTCAGAGACCCAGTACTTC
v_gene: TRBV6-1; d_gene: -; j_gene: TRBJ1-6; abundance: few; CDR3aa: CASSAASFPQSPLHF; CDR3nt: TGTGCCAGCAGTGCGGCCTCCTTCCCTCAATCACCCCTCCACTTT
v_gene: TRBV5-4; d_gene: -; j_gene: TRBJ2-5; abundance: -; CDR3aa: CASSSWLGRNQETQYF; CDR3nt: TGTGCCAGCAGCTCCTGGTTGGGGAGAAACCAAGAGACCCAGTACTTC
v_gene: TRBV19; d_gene: -; j_gene: TRBJ1-2; abundance: -; CDR3aa: CASSPDSLNYGYTF; CDR3nt: TGTGCCAGTAGTCCGGACAGCCTCAACTATGGCTACACCTTC
v_gene: TRBV5-1; d_gene: TRBD1; j_gene: TRBJ2-5; abundance: -; CDR3aa: CASSRTTGQETQYF; CDR3nt: TGCGCCAGCAGCCGAACGACAGGGCAGGAGACCCAGTACTTC
v_gene: TRBV15; d_gene: -; j_gene: TRBJ1-1; abundance: few; CDR3aa: CATSEETGFMNTEAFF; CDR3nt: TGTGCCACCAGCGAAGAAACAGGTTTCATGAACACTGAAGCTTTCTTT
v_gene: TRBV28; d_gene: -; j_gene: TRBJ1-6; abundance: -; CDR3aa: CASNEGRGIWNSPLHF; CDR3nt: TGTGCCAGCAACGAGGGGAGAGGAATATGGAATTCACCCCTCCACTTT
v_gene: TRBV6-5; d_gene: -; j_gene: TRBJ1-1; abundance: few; CDR3aa: CASSYSEINTEAFF; CDR3nt: TGTGCCAGCAGTTACTCCGAGATCAACACTGAAGCTTTCTTT
v_gene: TRBV7-3; d_gene: -; j_gene: TRBJ2-7; abundance: once; CDR3aa: CASRKDSNSYEQYF; CDR3nt: TGTGCCAGCAGAAAGGACAGTAACTCCTACGAGCAGTACTTC
v_gene: TRBV20-1; d_gene: -; j_gene: TRBJ2-7; abundance: -; CDR3aa: CSADKTLYSSYEQYF; CDR3nt: TGCAGTGCTGATAAGACTCTCTATAGCTCCTACGAGCAGTACTTC
v_gene: TRBV20-1; d_gene: -; j_gene: TRBJ2-5; abundance: -; CDR3aa: CGGRHQETQYF; CDR3nt: TGCGGGGGGCGTCACCAAGAGACCCAGTACTTC
v_gene: TRBV2; d_gene: -; j_gene: TRBJ1-2; abundance: -; CDR3aa: CASSVWGANYGYTF; CDR3nt: TGTGCCAGCAGTGTTTGGGGGGCTAACTATGGCTACACCTTC
v_gene: TRBV21-1; d_gene: -; j_gene: TRBJ2-7; abundance: few; CDR3aa: CASSPYGRGTSYEQYF; CDR3nt: TGTGCCAGCAGCCCCTATGGGAGGGGCACTTCCTACGAGCAGTACTTC
v_gene: TRBV20-1; d_gene: -; j_gene: TRBJ2-3; abundance: -; CDR3aa: CSVRGTDTQYF; CDR3nt: TGCAGTGTTCGGGGAACAGATACGCAGTATTTT
v_gene: TRBV2; d_gene: -; j_gene: TRBJ2-5; abundance: few; CDR3aa: CASTDPQTSNQETQYF; CDR3nt: TGTGCCAGCACCGACCCCCAAACTAGCAACCAAGAGACCCAGTACTTC
v_gene: TRBV23-1; d_gene: -; j_gene: TRBJ2-5; abundance: -; CDR3aa: CASSPTGVLETQYF; CDR3nt: TGCGCCAGCAGCCCTACGGGGGTTTTGGAGACCCAGTACTTC
v_gene: TRBV2; d_gene: -; j_gene: TRBJ1-2; abundance: -; CDR3aa: CASSDRALGGYTF; CDR3nt: TGTGCCAGCAGTGATAGGGCGCTAGGAGGCTACACCTTC
v_gene: TRBV7-9; d_gene: -; j_gene: TRBJ2-7; abundance: -; CDR3aa: CASSPREYEQYF; CDR3nt: TGTGCCAGCAGCCCGCGGGAATACGAGCAGTACTTC
v_gene: TRBV7-2; d_gene: -; j_gene: TRBJ1-1; abundance: -; CDR3aa: CASSRRDTEAFF; CDR3nt: TGTGCCAGCAGCCGGAGGGACACTGAAGCTTTCTTT